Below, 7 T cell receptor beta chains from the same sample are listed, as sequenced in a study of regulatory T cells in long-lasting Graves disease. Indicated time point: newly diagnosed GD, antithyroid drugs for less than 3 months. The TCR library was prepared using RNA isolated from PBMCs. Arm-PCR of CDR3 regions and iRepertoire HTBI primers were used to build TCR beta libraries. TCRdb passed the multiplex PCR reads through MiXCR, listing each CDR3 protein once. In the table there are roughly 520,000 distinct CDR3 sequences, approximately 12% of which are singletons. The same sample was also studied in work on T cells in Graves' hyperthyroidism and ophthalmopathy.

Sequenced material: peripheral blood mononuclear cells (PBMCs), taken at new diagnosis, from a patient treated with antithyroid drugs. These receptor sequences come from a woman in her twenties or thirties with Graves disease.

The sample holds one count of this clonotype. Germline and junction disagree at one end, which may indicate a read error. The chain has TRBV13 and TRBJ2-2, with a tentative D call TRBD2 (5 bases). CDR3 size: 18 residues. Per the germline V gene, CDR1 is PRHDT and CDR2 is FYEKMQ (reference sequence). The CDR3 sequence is CASSLGPAGGSNTGELSF. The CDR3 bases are TGTGCCAGCAGCTTAGGCCCGGCGGGCGGATCGAACACCGGGGAGCTGTCTTTT.

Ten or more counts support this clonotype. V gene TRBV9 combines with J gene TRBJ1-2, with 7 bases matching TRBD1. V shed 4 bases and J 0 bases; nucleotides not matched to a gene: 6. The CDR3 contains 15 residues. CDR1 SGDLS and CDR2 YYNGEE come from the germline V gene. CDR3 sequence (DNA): TGTGCCAGCAGCACAGGGGACGGAGCTAACTATGGCTACACCTTC. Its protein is CASSTGDGANYGYTF.

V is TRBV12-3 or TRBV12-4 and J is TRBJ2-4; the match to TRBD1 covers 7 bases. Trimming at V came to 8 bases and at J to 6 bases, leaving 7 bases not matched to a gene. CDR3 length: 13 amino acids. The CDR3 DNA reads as TGTGCCAGCGTCAGGGGGAGTGGAAACATTCAGTACTTC. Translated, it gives CASVRGSGNIQYF.

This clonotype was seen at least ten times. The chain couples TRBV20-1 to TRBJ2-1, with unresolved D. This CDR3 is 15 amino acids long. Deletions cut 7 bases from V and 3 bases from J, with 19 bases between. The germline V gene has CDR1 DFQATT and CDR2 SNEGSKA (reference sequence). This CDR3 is CSVVRPWNGYNEQFF. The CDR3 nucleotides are TGCAGTGTAGTCAGGCCCTGGAATGGCTACAATGAGCAGTTCTTC.

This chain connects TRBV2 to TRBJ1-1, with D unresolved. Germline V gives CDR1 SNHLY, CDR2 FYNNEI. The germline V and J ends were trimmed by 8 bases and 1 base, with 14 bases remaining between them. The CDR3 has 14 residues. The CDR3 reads CASELDGPNTEAFF. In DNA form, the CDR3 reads TGTGCCAGCGAGTTAGACGGGCCGAACACTGAAGCTTTCTTT.

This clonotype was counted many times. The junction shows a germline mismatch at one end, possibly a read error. CDR3 bases: TGTGCCTGGACAGGTCCTAGCCATCAGCCCCAGCATTTT. This sequence encodes CAWTGPSHQPQHF. The V gene is TRBV30, the J gene TRBJ1-5; D gene unclear. Germline V lookup: CDR1 GTSNPN, CDR2 SVGIG (reference sequence). The CDR3 covers 13 residues.

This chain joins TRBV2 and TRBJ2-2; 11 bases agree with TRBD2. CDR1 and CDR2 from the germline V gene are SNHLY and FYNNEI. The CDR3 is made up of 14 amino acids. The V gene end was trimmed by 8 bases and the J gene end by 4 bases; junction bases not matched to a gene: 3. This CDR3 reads CASRLAGRTGELFF. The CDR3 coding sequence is TGTGCCAGCCGACTAGCGGGACGCACCGGGGAGCTGTTTTTT.